This record covers a single T cell receptor (beta chain). Antigen unknown. Original data processing: A productive frequency of 2.59 x 10-5 was the lowest detectable. The assay was immunoSEQ multiplex PCR, and TCRdb's table has in-frame clones only and misses some. That table furnishes V, J and clone size, whereas the DNA furnished D and trimming. The table includes 30,000 to 40,000 clones, around 90% detected once. CDR1 and CDR2 from the germline V gene are SGHNT and YYREEE (reference sequence). This CDR3 spans 15 amino acids. V shed 5 bases and J 0 bases; nucleotides not matched to a gene: 7. The data derive from a study of STAT5B mutations in CD4+ large granular lymphocyte leukemia. Findings and caveats of the study: TRBV06-family usage was enriched in top patient clones (8/27) versus controls (2/35).

Sequencing was performed on CD4+ T cells from blood buffy coats. V usage is TRBV5-4 and J usage is TRBJ2-7; 8 bases align to TRBD1. This receptor was taken from a human donor in good health. The CDR3 sequence is CASSRRQGNSYEQYF. CDR3 DNA: TGTGCCAGCAGTCGAAGACAGGGGAACTCCTACGAGCAGTACTTC.